The 15 T cell receptor beta chains given below trace back to one sample, sequenced in a study of T cells in Graves' hyperthyroidism and ophthalmopathy. RNA transcripts served as the template for amplifying TCR beta CDR3 regions. TCR CDR3 regions were first amplified by RT-PCR with HTBI primers. TCRdb fed the multiplex PCR reads into MiXCR, producing one record per CDR3 protein. In the table there are approximately 380,000 distinct CDR3 sequences, approximately 18% of which are singletons. Sequenced material: blood. The source is a man younger than 35 with Graves' ophthalmopathy.

The genes are TRBV19 and TRBJ2-2; TRBD2 matches 9 bases. The germline V gene has CDR1 LNHDA and CDR2 SQIVND (reference sequence). The junction had 8 bases not matched to a gene; V was cut back by 0 bases and J by 3 bases. CDR3 length equals 18 residues. As DNA, the CDR3 is TGTGCCAGTAGTATAGATGAAGCTAGCGGGGCCGACACCGGGGAGCTGTTTTTT. Protein sequence: CASSIDEASGADTGELFF.

The sample holds a few counts of this clonotype. This sequence joins TRBV29-1 and TRBJ1-4, with D hard to call. The length of the CDR3 is 11 residues. Trimming left V 2 bases short and J 5 bases short, with 3 bases between. Per germline, CDR1 SQVTM and CDR2 ANQGSEA. Here the CDR3 DNA reads TGCAGCGTTGAACGGAATGAAAAACTGTTTTTT. This encodes CSVERNEKLFF.

The V and J genes are TRBV5-1 and TRBJ2-1; a possible D gene is TRBD1 (6 bases). CDR3 length: 14 amino acids. V was clipped by 4 bases and J by 6 bases, with 14 bases between them. Germline V CDR1 and CDR2: SGHRS, YFSETQ. CDR3 DNA: TGCGCCAGCAGCATAGGGACACCGTCCAATGAGCAGTTCTTC. As protein: CASSIGTPSNEQFF.

This clonotype was picked up a small number of times. The junction and the germline gene differ at one end; a read error may be behind it. The chain recombines TRBV5-5 with TRBJ2-5; D may be TRBD1 or TRBD2 (5 bases each). Germline assignment: CDR1 SGHKS and CDR2 YYEKEE (reference sequence). This CDR3 contains 12 residues. The CDR3 nucleotides are TGCGCCGGCAGGGAGTTCAGGGAGACCCAGTACTTC. This translates into CAGREFRETQYF.

This clonotype was recorded many times. This sequence joins TRBV7-8 and TRBJ1-1, with D possibly matching TRBD1 (6 bases). Trimming removed 2 bases from V and 1 base from J, with 20 bases in between. This CDR3 has 18 amino acids. Germline CDR1 is SGHVS and CDR2 is FQNEAQ. The CDR3 sequence: CASSLRGAGQSSNTEAFF. CDR3 DNA sequence: TGTGCCAGCAGCTTAAGGGGGGCCGGGCAGAGCTCGAACACTGAAGCTTTCTTT.

The rearrangement uses TRBV4-1 and TRBJ2-4; 7 bases align to TRBD1. Trimming removed 0 bases from V and 6 bases from J; junction bases left unmatched: 2. The V gene's germline CDR1 is MGHRA and CDR2 YSYEKL. The CDR3 runs 14 residues. This CDR3 reads CASSQDTGVNIQYF. In nucleotides, the CDR3 is TGCGCCAGCAGCCAAGATACAGGGGTAAACATTCAGTACTTC.

This clonotype was detected many times. The rearrangement uses TRBV7-2 and TRBJ1-1, with D possibly matching TRBD1 (6 bases). This CDR3 region has 13 residues. V lost 5 bases and J lost 3, with 10 bases in between. Germline V gene data show CDR1 as SGHTA and CDR2 as FQGNSA. CDR3 sequence reads: CASSRRTDTEAFF. The CDR3 region has the DNA TGTGCCAGCAGCAGAAGGACAGACACTGAAGCTTTCTTT.

This clonotype came up many times. DNA for the CDR3: TGTGCCAGCAGCCCCCCGGGGACCTCTGGAAACACCATATATTTT. Its translation: CASSPPGTSGNTIYF. V and J are TRBV11-1 and TRBJ1-3, with D maybe TRBD1 (5 bases). Germline V gene lookup returns CDR1 SGHAT and CDR2 FQDESV (reference sequence). V gave up 5 bases and J gave up 0 bases, with 11 bases separating them. This CDR3 region has 15 residues.

This clonotype was seen only a few times. This chain uses TRBV19 with TRBJ1-5, with D tentatively TRBD1 (5 bases). The CDR3 totals 13 residues. Germline assignment: CDR1 LNHDA and CDR2 SQIVND (reference sequence). This CDR3 reads CVSAGGNDQPQHF. The CDR3, as DNA: TGTGTCAGCGCCGGGGGAAACGATCAGCCCCAGCATTTT.

The chain carries TRBV12-3 or TRBV12-4 and TRBJ1-2; 7 bases align to TRBD1. CDR3 length equals 13 residues. The V gene end was trimmed by 7 bases and the J gene end by 5 bases; junction bases not matched to a gene: 7. In DNA, the CDR3 is TGTGCCAGCACCACACAGGGGAGGTATGGCTACACCTTC. Residues: CASTTQGRYGYTF.

With regard to this clonotype: One base away lies a much larger clone, so this may be a sequencing read error. Given the absence of the conserved phenylalanine or tryptophan at the CDR3 end, a read error is likely. The V call is TRBV6-2 or TRBV6-3, the J call TRBJ1-4; 7 bases are a match to TRBD1. The ends lost 6 bases at V and 8 bases at J; junction bases unmatched: 3. Per germline, CDR1 MNHEY and CDR2 SVGEGT. There are 12 residues in the CDR3. The CDR3 sequence is CASRQGDEKLFL. The CDR3 coding sequence is TGTGCCAGCAGGCAGGGGGACGAAAAACTGTTTCTT.

This chain connects TRBV29-1 to TRBJ2-5, with D perhaps TRBD1 or TRBD2 (5 bases each). V lost 4 bases and J lost 5, with 11 bases in between. Germline CDR1 SQVTM, CDR2 ANQGSEA. The CDR3 loop spans 12 amino acids. CDR3 DNA sequence: TGCAGCGTTGGCCGGGGCCGGGAGACCCAGTACTTC. Its translation is CSVGRGRETQYF.

This clonotype was counted a few times. The V call is TRBV27, the J call TRBJ2-2, with D maybe TRBD2 (6 bases). The length of the CDR3 is 15 residues. Deletions cut 2 bases from V and 7 bases from J, with 14 bases between. Per germline, CDR1 MNHEY and CDR2 SMNVEV (reference sequence). The CDR3 sequence: CASSLTVHGGGELFF. The CDR3 bases are TGTGCCAGCAGTTTAACCGTCCACGGGGGCGGGGAGCTGTTTTTT.

A note on this clonotype: This may come from a read error, since a much larger clone is one base off. J is TRBJ1-2 and V is TRBV12-3 or TRBV12-4; D is possibly TRBD1 (5 bases). Trimming took off 6 bases at V and 7 bases at J, with 15 bases between the two ends. The CDR3 extends over 13 amino acids. The CDR3 region has the DNA TGTGCCAGCAGCCTACAGGCAGCCTGTGGCTACACCTTC. This sequence encodes CASSLQAACGYTF.

J is TRBJ2-1 and V is TRBV6-1; D ambiguous. Germline loops: CDR1 MNHNS, CDR2 SASEGT. The CDR3 covers 13 residues. Trimming took off 2 bases at V and 9 bases at J, with 11 bases between the two ends. The CDR3 DNA reads as TGTGCCAGCAGTGAATGGTGGTTGAGTGAGCAGTTCTTC. It yields the protein CASSEWWLSEQFF.